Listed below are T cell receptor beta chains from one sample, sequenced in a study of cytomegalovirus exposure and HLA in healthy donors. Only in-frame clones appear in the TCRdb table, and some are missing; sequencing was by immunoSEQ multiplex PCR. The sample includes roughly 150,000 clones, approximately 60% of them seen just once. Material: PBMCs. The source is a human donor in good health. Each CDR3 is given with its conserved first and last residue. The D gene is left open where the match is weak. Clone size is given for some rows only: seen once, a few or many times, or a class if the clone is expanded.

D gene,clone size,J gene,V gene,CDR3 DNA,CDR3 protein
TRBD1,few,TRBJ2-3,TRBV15,TGTGCCACCAGCAGAGATTTGGTACAGGGGACCACAGATACGCAGTATTTT,CATSRDLVQGTTDTQYF
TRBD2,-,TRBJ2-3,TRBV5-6,TGTGCCAGCAGCCCACTGGGGGGAGGGGTAGATACGCAGTATTTT,CASSPLGGGVDTQYF
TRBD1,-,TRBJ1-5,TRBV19,TGTGCCAGTAAAAGGGGACAGGGTTTTTTCGACCCTGTCCGGGACAATCAGCCCCAGCATTTT,CASKRGQGFFDPVRDNQPQHF
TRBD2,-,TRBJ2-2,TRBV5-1,TGCGCCAGCAGTCGGACTAGCGGGAGGGAAACCGGGGAGCTGTTTTTT,CASSRTSGRETGELFF
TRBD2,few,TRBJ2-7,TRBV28,TGTGCCAGCAGTGCGACTAGCGCGCTTTACCACGAGCAGTACTTC,CASSATSALYHEQYF
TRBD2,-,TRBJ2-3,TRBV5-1,TGCGCCAGCAGCTCTAGCGGGAGTGGAACAGATACGCAGTATTTT,CASSSSGSGTDTQYF
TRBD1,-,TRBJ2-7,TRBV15,TGTGCCACCAGCAGAGACCCTGGGACAGTTGGTTACGAGCAGTACTTC,CATSRDPGTVGYEQYF
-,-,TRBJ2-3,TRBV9,TGTGCCAGCAGCGTAGTGTCCCAAGATACGCAGTATTTT,CASSVVSQDTQYF
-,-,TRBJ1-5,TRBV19,TGTGCCAGTAGTATAGAGGCGGGCAGGTACAATCAGCCCCAGCATTTT,CASSIEAGRYNQPQHF
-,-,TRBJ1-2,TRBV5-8,TGTGCCAGCAGCCACCCCCTTCCAGGCAACTATGGCTACACCTTC,CASSHPLPGNYGYTF
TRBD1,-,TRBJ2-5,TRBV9,TGTGCCAGCAGCCATACAGGGGACCAAGAGACCCAGTACTTC,CASSHTGDQETQYF
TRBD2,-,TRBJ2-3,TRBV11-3,TGTGCCAGCAGCTACCTAGCGGGGTCTAGCACAGATACGCAGTATTTT,CASSYLAGSSTDTQYF
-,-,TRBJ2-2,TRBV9,TGTGCCAGCAGCGTAGAGCCCACCGGGGAGCTGTTTTTT,CASSVEPTGELFF
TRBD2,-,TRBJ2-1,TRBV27,TGTGCCAGCAGTTTCCTGAGTGGAACTAGCGGGGTGGAGTTCTTC,CASSFLSGTSGVEFF
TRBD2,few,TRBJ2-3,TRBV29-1,TGCAGCGTTGAAGGGACTAGCGGACTCTCTAGCACAGATACGCAGTATTTT,CSVEGTSGLSSTDTQYF
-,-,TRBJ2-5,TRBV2,TGTGCCAGCAGCAAGGGGCCCCAAGAGACCCAGTACTTC,CASSKGPQETQYF
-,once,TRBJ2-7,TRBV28,TGTGCCAGCAGTTTGGGACTGGGAGCCTACGAGCAGTACTTC,CASSLGLGAYEQYF
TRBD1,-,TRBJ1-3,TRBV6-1,TGTGCCAGCAGTGATGGCCGGGACAGGGGGATTTCTGGAAACACCATATATTTT,CASSDGRDRGISGNTIYF
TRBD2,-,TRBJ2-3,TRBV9,TGTGCCAGCAGCCCCAGCGGGAGTCGGGATACGCAGTATTTT,CASSPSGSRDTQYF
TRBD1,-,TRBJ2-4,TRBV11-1,TGTGCCAGCAGCGCACAGGGGGCCGGAGTAAACATTCAGTACTTC,CASSAQGAGVNIQYF
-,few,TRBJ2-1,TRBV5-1,TGCGCCAGCACCCGTGAGGGAGCGGTCACTCATGAGCAGTTCTTC,CASTREGAVTHEQFF
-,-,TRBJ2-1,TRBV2,TGTGCCAGCAGCCCCGGCCAGGCCTACAATGAGCAGTTCTTC,CASSPGQAYNEQFF
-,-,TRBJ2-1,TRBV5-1,TGCGCCAGCAGCTCGCCCGCGGGGGCGGCTCTTTCTAGCTCCTACAATGAGCAGTTCTTC,CASSSPAGAALSSSYNEQFF
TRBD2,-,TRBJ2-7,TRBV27,TGTGCCAGCAGTTTAACTCAACCGCGGGGACTAGCGGTGCCCTACGAGCAGTACTTC,CASSLTQPRGLAVPYEQYF
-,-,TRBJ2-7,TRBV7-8,TGTGCCAGCAGCGCCGACACCCATCCAAAGAACGAGCAGTACTTC,CASSADTHPKNEQYF